The entry that follows covers one TCR beta chain sequence. This clone was seen only a few times. Its antigen has not been determined. Base qualities are not at hand, and no much larger clone is one base apart. Donors were patients with limited-stage small-cell lung cancer who underwent surgical resection in Hangzhou, China, between about 2008 and 2021. All donors were treated with upfront surgery without preoperative chemotherapy or radiotherapy, and immunotherapy was not given to any donor before or after surgery. In the sequenced cohort of roughly 19 patients, every patient was either a smoker or a heavy second-hand smoker. To represent spatial heterogeneity of the primary tumors, a grid approach was used to collect three regions from each tumor FFPE block. To enrich for malignant cells, tumor regions underwent macrodissection, and selection was restricted to regions expected to yield at least 150 ng DNA. To characterize heterogeneity of the T cell repertoire, the study applied multi-region TCR-beta sequencing to resected limited-stage small-cell lung cancers and to tumor-adjacent lung tissue. The AllPrep DNA/RNA FFPE Kit (Qiagen) was used to extract genomic DNA from FFPE tissue.

This entry belongs to a study of T cells and copy number aberrations in small-cell lung cancer listed by TCRdb under 2021. As for the study more broadly: To relate T cell metrics to mutations and copy number aberrations, the same tumor regions underwent both TCR repertoire sequencing and whole-exome sequencing. Tumor TCR data existed for around 17 patients, while around 13 patients had TCR data covering both tumor and normal tissue.

TCR-beta CDR3 regions were amplified from genomic DNA with the immunoSEQ hsTCRB Kit using multiplexed V- and J-gene primers. Unique DNA barcodes were added in a second PCR, and the samples were pooled together with one negative control and one positive control. Pooled TCR-beta libraries were sequenced on an Illumina MiSeq with a 150-cycle paired-end protocol. On the authors' methods: Adaptive Biotechnologies processed the raw sequencing data into a report containing normalized, annotated TCR-beta repertoires. T-cell density was computed as TCR-beta templates normalized to usable DNA, which was estimated by amplifying housekeeping genes. Clonality was defined as 1 minus Pielou's evenness, while richness was a count of unique rearrangements. Intratumor TCR heterogeneity between regions was quantified with the Jaccard index, the Morisita overlap index, and the proportion of shared top-20 clonotypes. TCRdb retrieved this table from immuneACCESS and kept in-frame rearrangements only. Not all clones are present; in checked studies, unresolved V genes account for under half, and no reason is known for the remainder. The V and J calls and clone size are taken from that table; D and trimming were inferred from the DNA. Across this sample there are several thousand clones, with approximately 76% seen only once. Around 8.8% of the sample goes to the ten largest clones.

Paper-wide results and their limitations: The study was limited by a small sample size because surgical resection is uncommon in small-cell lung cancer, and the findings require validation. Every specimen was formalin-fixed paraffin-embedded tissue, a material known to introduce sequencing artifacts. Across regions, the TCR repertoire was highly heterogeneous, with 79.9-97.7% of clones confined to a single region, an overlap lower than the overlap seen in localized NSCLC. Higher copy number aberration burden was negatively correlated with tumor T-cell density, richness and clonality. Compared with adjacent lung tissue, tumors showed lower T-cell density, richness and clonality, although the density difference was not significant.

Cut back by 4 bases and 15 bases, the V and J ends lie 28 bases apart. According to the germline V gene, CDR1 reads MDHEN and CDR2 reads SYDVKM. Its CDR3 holds 16 amino acids, cysteine through phenylalanine. The sequence is cut down to CDR3 DNA, 48 bases in frame from base 1. The chain is made from TRBV28 and TRBJ2-1, with the D assignment possibly TRBD1 or TRBD2, given 7 matching bases for each. The source material was tumor tissue. This clonotype originated in a man between 45 and 60 years old with small cell lung cancer. The CDR3 reads as follows: CASSYRGRGSPLIPFF. The DNA sequence is TGTGCCAGCAGTTACAGGGGTCGCGGGAGTCCACTAATTCCGTTCTTC.